What follows describes a single TCR beta chain. The data stem from a study of blood T cell repertoires in COVID-19. Whole-study context: T cells, B-cell-depleted T cells, or PBMCs supplied cDNA or gDNA.

V gave up 7 bases and J gave up 3 bases; unmatched junction bases: 7. The CDR3 loop spans 15 amino acids. Germline CDR1 and CDR2: LNHDA and SQIVND (reference sequence). Profiling relied on immunoSEQ multiplex PCR, and the TCRdb table lists in-frame clones only, not all of them. The data show approximately 230,000 clones, with 86% seen just once and about 14% held by the top ten. V is TRBV19 and J is TRBJ1-1; 11 bases line up with TRBD1. This TCR was sampled from a man younger than 35 who had recovered from COVID-19. Sequenced: PBMCs or T cells enriched from blood (not recorded which). This CDR3 reads CASTPRDRGDTEAFF. In DNA form, the CDR3 reads TGTGCCAGTACCCCCCGGGACAGGGGGGACACTGAAGCTTTCTTT.